The T cell receptor (beta chain) under discussion was sequenced for a study of T cells after yellow fever vaccination. The wider study: SMART-Seq v4 Ultra Low Input prepared libraries from low-cell fractions. Points from the study as a whole: Most primary-vaccination clones reappeared after the booster (approximately 96% CD4, about 88% CD8).

TCRdb recomputed calls from the 5' RACE reads with MiXCR, one row per CDR3 protein. The repertoire holds approximately 93,000 distinct CDR3 sequences, with 4.5% to 6% as singletons. This CDR3 spans 15 amino acids. The V end lost 1 base, the J end lost 1 base, and 10 bases lay between the germline ends. Germline CDR1 reads SEHNR; CDR2 reads FQNEAQ (reference sequence). This clonotype has just a few counts. What it binds is unknown. This chain joins TRBV7-9 and TRBJ1-1; D remains ambiguous. This receptor was identified in a man aged 18 to 29 who received the YFV17D yellow fever vaccine. The sequences come from CD8+ T cells sorted from PBMCs, collected 10 days after the yellow fever booster vaccination. The CDR3 here is CASSLVGLRNTEAFF. The CDR3 bases are TGTGCCAGCAGCTTAGTTGGTTTGCGGAACACTGAAGCTTTCTTT.